These 21 T cell receptor beta chains were sequenced from one sample in a study of cytomegalovirus exposure and HLA in healthy donors. Produced via immunoSEQ multiplex PCR; TCRdb's table is partial and in-frame only. The sample lists approximately 130,000 clones, 85% to 90% occurring once. The sequencing sample was made of PBMCs. These receptors were collected from a woman in her 30s in good health and CMV-seronegative.

The chain links TRBV11-3 to TRBJ2-7; D is uncertain. This CDR3 region has 13 residues. Germline loops: CDR1 SGHNT, CDR2 YENEEA. The germline V and J ends were trimmed by 0 bases and 5 bases, with 8 bases remaining between them. Written as DNA, the CDR3 is TGTGCCAGCAGCTTAGAAATTTCGGACGAGCAGTACTTC. It encodes CASSLEISDEQYF.

This chain joins TRBV19 and TRBJ2-1; TRBD1 matches at 7 bases. The CDR3 spans 12 residues. V was pared by 1 base and J by 10 bases, with 1 base of the junction left unmatched. Germline V gives CDR1 LNHDA, CDR2 SQIVND (reference sequence). The CDR3 reads CASSIGTGEQFF. CDR3 nucleotides: TGTGCCAGTAGTATAGGGACAGGAGAGCAGTTCTTC. The full variable domain, in which reference TRBV19 and TRBJ2-1 provide the parts outside the CDR3, is DGGITQSPKYLFRKEGQNVTLSCEQNLNHDAMYWYRQDPGQGLRLIYYSQIVNDFQKGDIAEGYSVSREKKESFPLTVTSAQKNPTAFYLCASSIGTGEQFFGPGTRLTVL.

The CDR3 DNA follows: TGTGCCAGCAGTTACGTGGCAGTTTCCTACAATGAGCAGTTCTTC. Its translation is CASSYVAVSYNEQFF. The chain has TRBV6-6 and TRBJ2-1; D gene uncertain. The CDR3 consists of 15 residues. Trimming left V 2 bases short and J 1 base short, with 9 bases between. Germline V CDR1 and CDR2: MNHNY, SVGAGI (reference sequence).

DNA of the CDR3: TGTGCCCTTGGGAGCTCCTACGAGCAGTACTTC. This gives the protein CALGSSYEQYF. The chain combines TRBV30 with TRBJ2-7; perhaps TRBD2 as D (5 bases). Trimming took off 8 bases at V and 0 bases at J, with 8 bases between the two ends. Looked up from germline, CDR1 is GTSNPN and CDR2 is SVGIG (reference sequence). There are 11 residues in the CDR3.

V usage is TRBV7-2 and J usage is TRBJ1-1; D is perhaps TRBD1 (5 bases). Germline loops: CDR1 SGHTA, CDR2 FQGNSA. CDR3 length: 14 amino acids. V was pared by 2 bases and J by 3 bases, with 10 bases between. The CDR3 sequence: CASSLTGGHTEAFF. In DNA, the CDR3 is TGTGCCAGCAGCTTAACGGGGGGACACACTGAAGCTTTCTTT.

CDR3 amino acids: CASSLGQANEAFF. DNA for the CDR3: TGTGCCAGCAGCTTAGGACAGGCGAATGAAGCTTTCTTT. The J gene is TRBJ1-1, the V gene TRBV11-3, with a tentative D call TRBD1 (6 bases). Germline CDR1 is SGHNT and CDR2 is YENEEA. This CDR3 spans 13 amino acids. The V end lost 1 base, the J end lost 7 bases, and 10 bases lay between the germline ends.

This chain links TRBV18 with TRBJ2-2; 10 nucleotides align to TRBD2. Germline CDR1 is KGHSH and CDR2 is LQKENI. V shed 1 base, J shed 3 bases, and the junction held 2 bases outside the gene matches. The CDR3 totals 16 residues. In DNA form, the CDR3 reads TGTGCCAGCTCACCACGCGGGACTAGCGACACCGGGGAGCTGTTTTTT. Amino acids: CASSPRGTSDTGELFF.

The rearrangement uses TRBV30 and TRBJ1-4; a possible D gene is TRBD1 (5 bases). V lost 4 bases, J lost 4 bases, and 7 bases lay in between. The CDR3 length is 12 residues. Germline lookup yields CDR1 GTSNPN and CDR2 SVGIG (reference sequence). CDR3 loop: CAWIGDNEKLFF. DNA for the CDR3: TGTGCCTGGATAGGGGATAATGAAAAACTGTTTTTT.

This chain links TRBV6-5 with TRBJ2-3; TRBD1 might be the D (6 bases). With 8 bases removed from V and 0 bases from J, the gap between germline ends came to 12 bases. This CDR3 has 14 residues. Germline V lookup: CDR1 MNHEY, CDR2 SVGAGI. Here the CDR3 DNA reads TGTGCCAGCCTGGGGGCCGGGAGCACAGATACGCAGTATTTT. Encoded protein: CASLGAGSTDTQYF.

CDR3: CSVWTGEGGYTF. DNA for the CDR3: TGCAGCGTTTGGACAGGGGAGGGTGGCTACACCTTC. The V call is TRBV29-1, the J call TRBJ1-2; 9 positions agree with TRBD1. Per the germline V gene, CDR1 is SQVTM and CDR2 is ANQGSEA. V gave up 5 bases and J gave up 7 bases; unmatched junction bases: 5. The CDR3 covers 12 residues.

This chain connects TRBV27 to TRBJ2-2, with no clear D. Looked up from germline, CDR1 is MNHEY and CDR2 is SMNVEV (reference sequence). This CDR3 has 14 residues. V gave up 1 base and J gave up 1 base, with 4 bases separating them. This CDR3 reads CASSLYRNTGELFF. CDR3 DNA: TGTGCCAGCAGTTTATATCGGAACACCGGGGAGCTGTTTTTT.

V is TRBV5-6 and J is TRBJ2-5; 9 bases map to TRBD2. J was trimmed by 2 bases and V by 1 base; bases with no gene match: 6. The CDR3 runs to 16 residues. CDR1 and CDR2 (germline): SGHDT, YYEEEE. In DNA form, the CDR3 reads TGTGCCAGCAGCTTGATCGCTAGCGGGGAACAAGAGACCCAGTACTTC. This encodes CASSLIASGEQETQYF.

This chain joins TRBV6-1 and TRBJ2-7; 7 nucleotides match TRBD1. The CDR3 extends over 15 amino acids. J gave up 2 bases and V 2 bases, and 6 bases lay outside the gene matches. CDR1 and CDR2 (germline): MNHNS, SASEGT. CDR3 sequence: CASSEMRQGPYEQYF. CDR3 coding DNA: TGTGCCAGCAGTGAAATGAGACAGGGACCCTACGAGCAGTACTTC.

This clone was seen only once. This chain links TRBV7-9 with TRBJ2-7, with 10 nucleotides matching TRBD1. Germline CDR1 SEHNR, CDR2 FQNEAQ (reference sequence). CDR3 size: 16 residues. The V and J ends lost 0 bases and 5 bases, in that order; junction bases with no gene match: 7. CDR3 region: CASSLAGTGAVHEQYF. CDR3 nucleotide sequence: TGTGCCAGCAGCTTAGCGGGGACAGGGGCCGTACACGAGCAGTACTTC.

The chain carries TRBV18 and TRBJ2-1; 10 bases line up with TRBD2. After removal of 0 bases from V and 3 bases from J, the junction contained 2 bases not matched to a gene. Germline V gives CDR1 KGHSH, CDR2 LQKENI. This CDR3 region has 16 residues. CDR3 sequence reads: CASSPPGTSDYNEQFF. The CDR3, as DNA: TGTGCCAGCTCACCACCGGGGACTAGCGACTACAATGAGCAGTTCTTC.

The V gene is TRBV5-4, the J gene TRBJ2-7; 7 bases map to TRBD2. This CDR3 region has 17 residues. Germline V gene sequence: CDR1 SGHNT, CDR2 YYREEE (reference sequence). The V segment lost 4 bases and the J segment 6 bases; nucleotides outside the gene matches: 19. The CDR3 DNA reads TGTGCCAGCAGCCCCCTGGGGGGAGTAGCGGGTCCTGGCGAGCAGTACTTC. Translation: CASSPLGGVAGPGEQYF.

The chain carries TRBV28 and TRBJ1-2, with a weak D call TRBD1 (6 bases). The CDR3 spans 15 residues. Trimming shortened V by 3 bases and J by 7 bases, and 18 bases separated the two germline ends. The germline V gene has CDR1 MDHEN and CDR2 SYDVKM. The CDR3 protein is CASSFGGGGVSGYTF. DNA of the CDR3: TGTGCCAGCAGTTTCGGCGGGGGCGGTGTCTCTGGCTACACCTTC.

The gene calls are TRBV7-2 and TRBJ2-7, with TRBD2 identical over 16 bases. This CDR3 spans 19 amino acids. Per germline, CDR1 SGHTA and CDR2 FQGNSA. The V segment lost 2 bases and the J segment 3 bases; nucleotides outside the gene matches: 10. CDR3 residues: CASSLLSGTSGGERYEQYF. In DNA form, the CDR3 reads TGTGCCAGCAGCTTATTATCCGGGACTAGCGGGGGGGAACGCTACGAGCAGTACTTC. Combining the CDR3 with reference TRBV7-2 and TRBJ2-7 gives the whole variable domain GAGVSQSPSNKVTEKGKDVELRCDPISGHTALYWYRQSLGQGLEFLIYFQGNSAPDKSGLPSDRFSAERTGGSVSTLTIQRTQQEDSAVYLCASSLLSGTSGGERYEQYFGPGTRLTVT.

This clone was picked up many times. The CDR3 loop reads CASSPSGELEKLFF. The CDR3 bases are TGTGCCAGCTCACCATCCGGAGAACTGGAAAAACTGTTTTTT. The chain is built from TRBV18 and TRBJ1-4; D gene ambiguous. CDR1 is KGHSH, CDR2 LQKENI, per germline. CDR3 size: 14 residues. Trimming cost V 2 bases and J 8 bases, with 12 bases left between them.

In DNA, the CDR3 is TGTGCCAGCAGCTTAGTGGCAGGGGGCACTGAAGCTTTCTTT. The encoded protein is CASSLVAGGTEAFF. V usage is TRBV11-2 and J usage is TRBJ1-1, with 7 nucleotides matching TRBD1. CDR3 length: 14 residues. Unmatched junction bases numbered 3, after V lost 1 base and J lost 4 bases. The V gene's germline CDR1 is SGHAT and CDR2 FQNNGV.

The rearrangement links TRBV10-1 to TRBJ1-5, with D possibly matching TRBD1 (5 bases). V gave up 4 bases and J gave up 5 bases, with 24 bases separating them. There are 18 residues in the CDR3. CDR1 is WNHNN and CDR2 is SYGVQD in the germline V gene (reference sequence). As DNA, the CDR3 is TGCGCCAGCAGTGGATACCCCAAGATCGGCAGGGATGATCAGCCCCAGCATTTT. Its protein is CASSGYPKIGRDDQPQHF.